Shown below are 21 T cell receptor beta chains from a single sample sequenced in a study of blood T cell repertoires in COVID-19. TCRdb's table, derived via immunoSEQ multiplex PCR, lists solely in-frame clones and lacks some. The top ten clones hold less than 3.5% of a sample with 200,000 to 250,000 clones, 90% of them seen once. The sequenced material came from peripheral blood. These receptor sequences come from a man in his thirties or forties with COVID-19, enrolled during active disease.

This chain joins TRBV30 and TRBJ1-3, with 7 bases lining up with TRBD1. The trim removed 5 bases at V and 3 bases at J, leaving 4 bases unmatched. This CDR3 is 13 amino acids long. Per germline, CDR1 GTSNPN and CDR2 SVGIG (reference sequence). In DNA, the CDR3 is TGTGCCTGGGCGACAGGGAATGGAAACACCATATATTTT. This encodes CAWATGNGNTIYF. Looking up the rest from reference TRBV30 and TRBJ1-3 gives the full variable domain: SQTIHQWPATLVQPVGSPLSLECTVEGTSNPNLYWYRQAAGRGLQLLFYSVGIGQISSEVPQNLSASRPQDRQFILSSKKLLLSDSGFYLCAWATGNGNTIYFGEGSWLTVV.

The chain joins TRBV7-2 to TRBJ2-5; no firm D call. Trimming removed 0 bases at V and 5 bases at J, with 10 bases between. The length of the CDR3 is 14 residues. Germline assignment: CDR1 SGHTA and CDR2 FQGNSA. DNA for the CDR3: TGTGCCAGCAGCTTAGCGCTAGGTCGGGAGACCCAGTACTTC. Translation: CASSLALGRETQYF.

CDR3: CASSHNPGLAGDQYF. CDR3 nucleotide sequence: TGTGCCAGCAGCCACAATCCGGGACTAGCGGGAGATCAGTACTTC. The genes are TRBV27 and TRBJ2-7, with 14 bases aligning to TRBD2. The germline CDR1 and CDR2 sequences are MNHEY and SMNVEV (reference sequence). The CDR3 has 15 residues. V trimming: 6 bases; J trimming: 10 bases; junction bases outside the gene matches: 11.

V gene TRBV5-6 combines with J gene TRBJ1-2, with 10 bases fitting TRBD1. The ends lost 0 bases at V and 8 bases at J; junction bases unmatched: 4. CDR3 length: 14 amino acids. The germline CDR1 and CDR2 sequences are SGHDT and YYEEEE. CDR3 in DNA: TGTGCCAGCAGCTTGGAAGGGACAGGGGTGGGCTACACCTTC. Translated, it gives CASSLEGTGVGYTF.

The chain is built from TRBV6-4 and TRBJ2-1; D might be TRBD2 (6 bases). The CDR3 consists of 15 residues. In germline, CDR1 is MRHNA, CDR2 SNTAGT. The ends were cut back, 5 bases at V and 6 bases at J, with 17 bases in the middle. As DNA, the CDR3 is TGTGCCAGCAGTCAGTGGAGGGGTGTAGGCAATGAGCAGTTCTTC. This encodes CASSQWRGVGNEQFF.

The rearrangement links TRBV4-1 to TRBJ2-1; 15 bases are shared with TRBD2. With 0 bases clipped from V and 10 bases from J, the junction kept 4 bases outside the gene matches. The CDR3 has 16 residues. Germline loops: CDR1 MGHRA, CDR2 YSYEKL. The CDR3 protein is CASSQEGLAGGREQFF. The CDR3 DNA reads TGCGCCAGCAGCCAAGAAGGACTAGCGGGAGGGCGGGAGCAGTTCTTC.

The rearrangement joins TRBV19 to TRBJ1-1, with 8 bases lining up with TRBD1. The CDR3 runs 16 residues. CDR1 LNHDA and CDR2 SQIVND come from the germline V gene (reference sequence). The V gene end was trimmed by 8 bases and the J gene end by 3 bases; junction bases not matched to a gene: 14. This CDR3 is CASFAWQGAPDTEAFF. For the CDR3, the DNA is TGTGCCAGTTTCGCTTGGCAGGGGGCACCCGACACTGAAGCTTTCTTT.

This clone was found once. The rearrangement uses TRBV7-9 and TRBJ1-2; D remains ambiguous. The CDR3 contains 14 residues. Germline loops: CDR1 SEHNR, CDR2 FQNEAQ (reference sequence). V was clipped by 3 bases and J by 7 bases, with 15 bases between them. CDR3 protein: CASSFGERFIGYTF. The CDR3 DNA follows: TGTGCCAGCAGCTTCGGGGAAAGGTTCATTGGCTACACCTTC.

CDR3 bases: TGTGCCAGCAGCCCCGGGTATCAAGAGACCCAGTACTTC. Translated, it gives CASSPGYQETQYF. The chain is built from TRBV7-3 and TRBJ2-5; no definite D call. Trimming removed 5 bases at V and 2 bases at J, with 9 bases between. Germline CDR1 and CDR2: SGHTA and FQGTGA. The CDR3 is 13 residues long.

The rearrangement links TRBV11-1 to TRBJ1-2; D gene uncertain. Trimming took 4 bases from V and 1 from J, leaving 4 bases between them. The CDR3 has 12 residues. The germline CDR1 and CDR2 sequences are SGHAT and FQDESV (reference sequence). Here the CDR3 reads CASSSRNYGYTF. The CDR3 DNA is TGTGCCAGCAGCTCCCGTAACTATGGCTACACCTTC.

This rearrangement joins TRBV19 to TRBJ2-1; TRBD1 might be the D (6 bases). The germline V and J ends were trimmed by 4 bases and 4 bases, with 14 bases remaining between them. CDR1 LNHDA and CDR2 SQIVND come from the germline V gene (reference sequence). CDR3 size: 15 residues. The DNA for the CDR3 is TGTGCCAGTAGTACAGGGGAACGAAGATACAATGAGCAGTTCTTC. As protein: CASSTGERRYNEQFF.

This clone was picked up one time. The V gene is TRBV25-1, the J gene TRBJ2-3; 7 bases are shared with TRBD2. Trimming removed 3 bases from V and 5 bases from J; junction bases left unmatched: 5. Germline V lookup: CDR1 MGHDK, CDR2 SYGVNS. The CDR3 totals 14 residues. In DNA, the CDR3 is TGTGCCAGCAGTGACGGGGGGAACTTAGATACGCAGTATTTT. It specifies CASSDGGNLDTQYF.

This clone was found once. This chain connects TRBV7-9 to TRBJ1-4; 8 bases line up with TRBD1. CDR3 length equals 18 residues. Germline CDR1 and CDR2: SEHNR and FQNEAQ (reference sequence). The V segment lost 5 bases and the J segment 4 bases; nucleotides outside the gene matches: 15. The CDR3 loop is CASSLDRGFPTGNEKLFF. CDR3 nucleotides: TGTGCCAGCAGCCTTGACAGGGGATTTCCCACTGGTAATGAAAAACTGTTTTTT.

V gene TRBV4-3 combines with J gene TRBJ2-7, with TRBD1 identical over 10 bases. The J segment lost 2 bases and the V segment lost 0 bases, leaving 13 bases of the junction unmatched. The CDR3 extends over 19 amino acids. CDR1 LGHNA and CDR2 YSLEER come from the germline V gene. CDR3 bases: TGCGCCAGCAGCCAAGATCTGGGACAGGGGTCCTCCATCGCCTACGAGCAGTACTTC. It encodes CASSQDLGQGSSIAYEQYF.

CDR3 DNA sequence: TGTGCCATCAGTGAAGGGACAGGGAGGAACACTGAAGCTTTCTTT. Amino acids: CAISEGTGRNTEAFF. This chain joins TRBV10-3 and TRBJ1-1, with 9 bases aligning to TRBD1. The trim removed 3 bases at V and 1 base at J, leaving 3 bases unmatched. Germline V gene sequence: CDR1 ENHRY, CDR2 SYGVKD. The CDR3 spans 15 residues.

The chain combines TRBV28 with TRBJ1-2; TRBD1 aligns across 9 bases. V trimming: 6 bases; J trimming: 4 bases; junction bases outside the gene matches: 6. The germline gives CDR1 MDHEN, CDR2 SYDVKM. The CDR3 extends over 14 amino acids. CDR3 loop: CASRPGQGFYGYTF. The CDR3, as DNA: TGTGCCAGCAGGCCTGGACAGGGGTTCTATGGCTACACCTTC.

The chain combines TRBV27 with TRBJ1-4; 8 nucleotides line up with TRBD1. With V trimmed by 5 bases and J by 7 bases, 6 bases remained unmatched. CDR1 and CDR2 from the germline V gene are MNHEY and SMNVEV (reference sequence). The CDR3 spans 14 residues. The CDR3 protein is CASSHGQGSEKLFF. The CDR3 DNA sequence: TGTGCCAGCAGTCACGGACAGGGTAGTGAAAAACTGTTTTTT.

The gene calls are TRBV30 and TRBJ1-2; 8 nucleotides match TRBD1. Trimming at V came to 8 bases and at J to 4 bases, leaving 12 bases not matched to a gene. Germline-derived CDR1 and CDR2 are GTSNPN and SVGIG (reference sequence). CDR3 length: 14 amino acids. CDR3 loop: CALSDRVFSYGYTF. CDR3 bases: TGTGCCCTCTCGGACAGGGTCTTTTCCTATGGCTACACCTTC.

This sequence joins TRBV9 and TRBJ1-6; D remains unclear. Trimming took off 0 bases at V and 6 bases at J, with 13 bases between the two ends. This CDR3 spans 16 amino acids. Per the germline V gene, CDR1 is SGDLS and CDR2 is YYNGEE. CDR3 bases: TGTGCCAGCAGCGTAGCAGTGGAGCTAGCTAATTCACCCCTCCACTTT. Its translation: CASSVAVELANSPLHF.

As DNA, the CDR3 is TGTGCCAGCAGTCAGAGGGTTTCCTACGAGCAGTACTTC. Translating it yields CASSQRVSYEQYF. V usage is TRBV5-4 and J usage is TRBJ2-7; D might be TRBD2 (5 bases). Germline V CDR1 and CDR2: SGHNT, YYREEE (reference sequence). The CDR3 is 13 residues long. V was trimmed by 5 bases and J by 1 base, leaving 10 bases between them.

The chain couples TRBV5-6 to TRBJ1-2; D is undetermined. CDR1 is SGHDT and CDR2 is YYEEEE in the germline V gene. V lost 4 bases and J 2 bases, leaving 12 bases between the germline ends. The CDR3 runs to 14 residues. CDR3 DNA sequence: TGTGCCAGCAGCCCGAGGACGGGGAACTATGGCTACACCTTC. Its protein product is CASSPRTGNYGYTF.